The 6 T cell receptor beta chains given below trace back to one sample, sequenced in a study of blood T cell repertoires in COVID-19. Profiled with immunoSEQ multiplex PCR; TCRdb holds only in-frame clones, not every one. This sample has about 53,000 clones, with 85% to 95% found just once. Sequencing used peripheral blood. These receptors were collected from a human donor in a cohort sampled during active COVID-19.

The chain carries TRBV5-1 and TRBJ2-4; D remains ambiguous. V was trimmed by 1 base and J by 5 bases, leaving 7 bases between them. The CDR3 contains 13 residues. CDR1 and CDR2 from the germline V gene are SGHRS and YFSETQ. The CDR3 loop reads CASSLTPQNIQYF. DNA of the CDR3: TGCGCCAGCAGCTTGACACCCCAAAACATTCAGTACTTC.

The chain has TRBV5-1 and TRBJ2-7; D is undetermined. Trimming took off 1 base at V and 4 bases at J, with 9 bases between the two ends. In germline, CDR1 is SGHRS, CDR2 YFSETQ. This CDR3 has 13 amino acids. In DNA, the CDR3 is TGCGCCAGCAGCTTGACTACCTTATACGAGCAGTACTTC. Amino acids: CASSLTTLYEQYF.

The gene calls are TRBV28 and TRBJ2-7; a weak D match, TRBD1 (6 bases). This CDR3 region has 13 residues. With 5 bases removed from V and 7 bases from J, the gap between germline ends came to 15 bases. Germline V gene data show CDR1 as MDHEN and CDR2 as SYDVKM. CDR3 sequence reads: CASSPGLGQEQYF. The CDR3, as DNA: TGTGCCAGCAGTCCAGGTTTGGGACAAGAGCAGTACTTC. The full variable domain, with the rest looked up from reference TRBV28 and TRBJ2-7, is DVKVTQSSRYLVKRTGEKVFLECVQDMDHENMFWYRQDPGLGLRLIYFSYDVKMKEKGDIPEGYSVSREKKERFSLILESASTNQTSMYLCASSPGLGQEQYFGPGTRLTVT.

The rearrangement joins TRBV6-5 to TRBJ2-7; TRBD2 might be the D (6 bases). Between the trimmed V and J ends, which lost 7 bases and 3 bases, there was a span of 19 bases. This CDR3 has 15 residues. CDR1 MNHEY and CDR2 SVGAGI come from the germline V gene. CDR3 loop: CASTYVGSEGYEQYV. CDR3 coding DNA: TGTGCCAGCACGTATGTGGGGTCGGAGGGCTACGAGCAGTACGTC.

This clone qualifies as medium-sized. The chain joins TRBV6-5 to TRBJ2-7; 8 bases align to TRBD1. Germline lookup yields CDR1 MNHEY and CDR2 SVGAGI. This CDR3 spans 14 amino acids. J was trimmed by 6 bases and V by 7 bases; bases with no gene match: 11. CDR3 residues: CASTQGQGRAEQYV. The CDR3 DNA reads as TGTGCCAGCACTCAAGGACAGGGAAGGGCCGAGCAGTACGTC.

The chain recombines TRBV13 with TRBJ2-7; 9 nucleotides align to TRBD2. The CDR3 is 16 amino acids. The germline CDR1 and CDR2 sequences are PRHDT and FYEKMQ (reference sequence). With V trimmed by 5 bases and J by 6 bases, 14 bases remained unmatched. CDR3 protein: CASSPTALAGELEQYF. DNA for the CDR3: TGTGCCAGCAGCCCCACCGCCTTAGCGGGAGAACTCGAGCAGTACTTC.